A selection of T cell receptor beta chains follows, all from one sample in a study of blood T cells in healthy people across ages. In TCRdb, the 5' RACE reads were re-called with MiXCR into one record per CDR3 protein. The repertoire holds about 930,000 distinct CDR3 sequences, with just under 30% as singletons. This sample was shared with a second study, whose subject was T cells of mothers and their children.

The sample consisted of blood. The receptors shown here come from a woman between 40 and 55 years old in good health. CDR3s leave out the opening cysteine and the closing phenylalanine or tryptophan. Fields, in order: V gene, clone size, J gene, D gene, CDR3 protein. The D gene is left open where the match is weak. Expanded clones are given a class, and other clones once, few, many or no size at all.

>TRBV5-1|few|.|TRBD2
ASSLWEGRYEQY
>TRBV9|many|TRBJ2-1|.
ASSAIGESYNEQF
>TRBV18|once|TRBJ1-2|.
ASLPPTGVYGYT
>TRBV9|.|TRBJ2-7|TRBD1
ASGGGQGWSYGQY
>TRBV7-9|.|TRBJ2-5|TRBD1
ASSQGGLKETQY
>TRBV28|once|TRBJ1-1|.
ASSFIPTGNTEAF
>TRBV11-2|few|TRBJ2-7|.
ASSLTDGDYEQY
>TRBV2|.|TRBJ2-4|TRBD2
ASRSGGIDIQY
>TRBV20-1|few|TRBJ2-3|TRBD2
SARSSTSGGLNTQY
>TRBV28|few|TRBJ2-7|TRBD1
ASSSWTGSYEQY
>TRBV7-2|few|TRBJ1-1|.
ASSPDSYTEAF
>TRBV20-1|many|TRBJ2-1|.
SVRDWDYNEQF
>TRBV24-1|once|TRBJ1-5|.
ATSDFQRWGTNQPQH
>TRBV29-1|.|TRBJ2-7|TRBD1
SAWDSEYEQY
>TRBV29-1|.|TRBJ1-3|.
SGQEFSGNTIY
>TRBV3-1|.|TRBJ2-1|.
ASSQVRLGAFVEQF
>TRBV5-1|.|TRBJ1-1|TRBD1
ASSSTGLNTEAF
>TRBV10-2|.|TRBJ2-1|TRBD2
ASSAPGLASSYNEQF
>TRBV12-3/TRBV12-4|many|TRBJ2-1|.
ASSREREWNEQF
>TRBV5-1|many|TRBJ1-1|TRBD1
ASSLGTGMSTEAF
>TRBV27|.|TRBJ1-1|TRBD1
ASSTHRGNTEAF
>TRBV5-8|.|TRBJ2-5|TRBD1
ASSLSLLDRQETQY
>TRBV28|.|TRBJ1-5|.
ASSPTGWANQPQH
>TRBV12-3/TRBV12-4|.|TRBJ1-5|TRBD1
ASSLGTGGEDWPQH
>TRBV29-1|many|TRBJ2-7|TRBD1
SVNRGFPYEQY
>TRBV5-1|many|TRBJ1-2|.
ASSPRRDSEGGYT
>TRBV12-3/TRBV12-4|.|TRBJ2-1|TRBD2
VSSSGLAVSSIYNEQF
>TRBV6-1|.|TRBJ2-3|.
ASSEGVLPSTDTQY
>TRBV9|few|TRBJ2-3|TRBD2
ASSDYGLAGTDTQY
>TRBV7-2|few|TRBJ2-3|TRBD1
ASSHRDRGDTQY
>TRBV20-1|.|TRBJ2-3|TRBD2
SARDFPSGGANTQY
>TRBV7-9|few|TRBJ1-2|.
ASSPTDSGYT
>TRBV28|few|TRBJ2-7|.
ASRNPETYEQY
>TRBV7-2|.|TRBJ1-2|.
ASSPGRGENPYGYT
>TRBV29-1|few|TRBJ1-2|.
SVVISGYGYT
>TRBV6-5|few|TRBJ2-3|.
ASSYSRTTTGDTQY
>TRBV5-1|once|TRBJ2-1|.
ASSLAPYYNEQF
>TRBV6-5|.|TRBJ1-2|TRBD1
ASSPITGTGSYGYT
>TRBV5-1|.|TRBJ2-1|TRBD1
ASSLDGQGLDEQF
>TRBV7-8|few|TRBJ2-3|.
ASSLGIGISTDTQY
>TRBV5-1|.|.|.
ASSLITGIDEQY
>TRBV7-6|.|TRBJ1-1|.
ASSFSLQDMNTEAF